This T cell receptor beta chain was retrieved from a study of T-cell memory formation after mild COVID-19. V was pared by 4 bases and J by 0 bases, with 7 bases between. This CDR3 region has 14 residues. CDR1 is MNHNS and CDR2 is SASEGT in the germline V gene. The table lists this clonotype with a few counts. No antigen is known for it. Findings of the study overall: Pre-infection memory already had some responding clones, implying cross-reactive memory joined.

After 5'RACE with constant-segment primers, TCR alpha and TCR beta cDNA libraries carrying sample barcodes and UMIs were obtained. From the 5' RACE reads, TCRdb called clonotypes with MiXCR, one entry per CDR3 protein. The sample consists of about 400,000 distinct CDR3 sequences, approximately 15% of them appearing once. Material: PBMCs or a T cell subset sorted from them (not recorded which). The chain combines TRBV6-1 with TRBJ2-1; D not certain. The TCR sequence derives from a man younger than 35 who had mild COVID-19 (a few samples of this study predate the infection). Cell type and time point are not known. This CDR3 is CASSVVSSYNEQFF. The CDR3 region has the DNA TGTGCCAGCAGTGTGGTTAGCTCCTACAATGAGCAGTTCTTC.